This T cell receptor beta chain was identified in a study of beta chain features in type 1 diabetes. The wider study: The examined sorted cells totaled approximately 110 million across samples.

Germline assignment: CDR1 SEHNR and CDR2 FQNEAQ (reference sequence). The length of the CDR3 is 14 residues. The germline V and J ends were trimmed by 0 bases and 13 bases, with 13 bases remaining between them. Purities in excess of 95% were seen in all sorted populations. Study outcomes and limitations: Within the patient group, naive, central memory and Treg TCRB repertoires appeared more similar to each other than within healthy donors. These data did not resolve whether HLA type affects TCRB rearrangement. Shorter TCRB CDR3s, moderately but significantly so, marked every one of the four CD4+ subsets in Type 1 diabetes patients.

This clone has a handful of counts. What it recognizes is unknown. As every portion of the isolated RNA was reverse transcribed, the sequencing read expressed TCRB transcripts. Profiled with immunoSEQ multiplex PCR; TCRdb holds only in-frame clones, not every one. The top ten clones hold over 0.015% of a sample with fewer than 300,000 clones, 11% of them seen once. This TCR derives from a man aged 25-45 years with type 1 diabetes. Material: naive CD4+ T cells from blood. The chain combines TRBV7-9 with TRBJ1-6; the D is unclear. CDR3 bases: TGTGCCAGCAGCTTAGCGCTCACAGCGGGGCCCCTCCACTTT. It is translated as CASSLALTAGPLHF.